The T cell receptor (beta chain) described here comes from a study of neurological immune-mediated disorders. Study results and limitations: Private repertoires in all groups were suggested by the finding that expanded clones across subjects shared no CDR3 amino acid sequences. HTLV-1-associated myelopathy had the most TCR clonal expansion, whereas multiple sclerosis had the least (lower than in healthy controls).

Comment on this clonotype: The antigen is unknown.

The time point was: longitudinal time-point 3. A 10-nucleotide random UMI tagged transcripts in template-switch 5'RACE cDNA synthesis. TCRdb recomputed calls from the 5' RACE reads with MiXCR, one row per CDR3 protein. The repertoire includes roughly 45,000 distinct CDR3 sequences, roughly 13% of them detected once, and over 9.5% sits in the top ten. Germline loops: CDR1 LNHNV, CDR2 YYDKDF (reference sequence). CDR3 length: 12 amino acids. V lost 5 bases and J lost 6, with 9 bases in between. V gene TRBV15 combines with J gene TRBJ2-3; D is uncertain. The sample comprised PBMCs. The receptor's source is a man in his thirties or forties in good health. The CDR3 DNA sequence: TGTGCCACCAGCGCCGCGTGGGATACGCAGTATTTT. This sequence encodes CATSAAWDTQYF. The full variable domain, with the rest looked up from reference TRBV15 and TRBJ2-3, is DAMVIQNPRYQVTQFGKPVTLSCSQTLNHNVMYWYQQKSSQAPKLLFHYYDKDFNNEADTPDNFQSRRPNTSFCFLDIRSPGLGDTAMYLCATSAAWDTQYFGPGTRLTVL.